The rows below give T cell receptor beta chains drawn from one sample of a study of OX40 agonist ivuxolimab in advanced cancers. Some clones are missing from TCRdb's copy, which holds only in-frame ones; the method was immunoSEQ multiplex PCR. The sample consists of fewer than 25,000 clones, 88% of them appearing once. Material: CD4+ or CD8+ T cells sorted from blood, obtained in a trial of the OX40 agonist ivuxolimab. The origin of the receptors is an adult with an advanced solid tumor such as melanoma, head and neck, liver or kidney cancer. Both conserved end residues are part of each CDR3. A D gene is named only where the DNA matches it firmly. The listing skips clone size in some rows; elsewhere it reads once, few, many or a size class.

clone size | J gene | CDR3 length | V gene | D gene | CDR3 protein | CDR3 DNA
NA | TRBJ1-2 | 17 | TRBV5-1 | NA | CASSLAPRGQGNYGYTF | TGCGCCAGCAGCTTGGCCCCCAGGGGTCAGGGAAACTATGGCTACACCTTC
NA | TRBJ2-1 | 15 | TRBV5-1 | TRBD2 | CASSLALAAYNEQFF | TGCGCCAGCAGCTTGGCCCTAGCGGCTTACAATGAGCAGTTCTTC
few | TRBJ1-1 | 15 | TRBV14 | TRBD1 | CASSQDRGQGTEAFF | TGTGCCAGCAGCCAAGATAGGGGACAGGGGACTGAAGCTTTCTTT
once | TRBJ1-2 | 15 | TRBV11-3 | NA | CASSLDRQLNYGYTF | TGTGCCAGCAGCTTAGATAGACAGTTGAACTATGGCTACACCTTC
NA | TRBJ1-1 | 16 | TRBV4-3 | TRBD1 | CASSRGHRTGGTEAFF | TGCGCCAGCAGCCGAGGGCATCGGACAGGGGGGACTGAAGCTTTCTTT
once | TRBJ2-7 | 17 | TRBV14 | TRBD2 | CASSQAPWGGVSYEQYF | TGTGCCAGCAGCCAAGCTCCTTGGGGAGGGGTCTCCTACGAGCAGTACTTC
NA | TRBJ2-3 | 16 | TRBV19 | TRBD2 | CASSRRTSGLTDTQYF | TGTGCCAGTAGTAGACGGACTAGCGGACTCACAGATACGCAGTATTTT
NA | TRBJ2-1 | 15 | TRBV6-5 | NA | CASSYSRGSYNEQFF | TGTGCCAGCAGTTACTCCCGGGGTTCTTACAATGAGCAGTTCTTC
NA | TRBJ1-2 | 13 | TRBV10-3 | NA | CAITGRANYGYTF | TGTGCCATCACGGGCAGGGCCAACTATGGCTACACCTTC
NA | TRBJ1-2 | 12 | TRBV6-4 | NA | CASSDFGYGYTF | TGTGCCAGCAGTGACTTTGGATATGGCTACACCTTC
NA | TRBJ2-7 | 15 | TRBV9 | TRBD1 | CASSPQDRASYEQYF | TGTGCCAGCAGCCCCCAGGACAGGGCCTCCTACGAGCAGTACTTC
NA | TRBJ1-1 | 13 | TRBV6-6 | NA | CASYKGGNTEAFF | TGTGCCAGCTACAAGGGCGGGAACACTGAAGCTTTCTTT
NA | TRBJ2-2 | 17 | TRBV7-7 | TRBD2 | CASSLGLAGPNTGELFF | TGTGCTAGCAGCTTAGGCCTAGCGGGACCCAACACCGGGGAGCTGTTTTTT
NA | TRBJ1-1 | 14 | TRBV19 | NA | CASSMPGGDTEAFF | TGTGCCAGTAGTATGCCGGGCGGGGACACTGAAGCTTTCTTT
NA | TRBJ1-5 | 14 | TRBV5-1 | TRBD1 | CASSATGGNQPQHF | TGCGCCAGCAGTGCCACAGGGGGCAATCAGCCCCAGCATTTT
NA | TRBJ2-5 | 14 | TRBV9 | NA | CASSVEPLQETQYF | TGTGCCAGCAGCGTAGAACCGCTCCAAGAGACCCAGTACTTC
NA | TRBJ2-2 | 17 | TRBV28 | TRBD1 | CASRTPGQGIQAGELFF | TGTGCCAGCAGGACTCCGGGACAGGGCATCCAAGCCGGGGAGCTGTTTTTT
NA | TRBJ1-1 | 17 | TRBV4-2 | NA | CASNSRGRGTPNTEAFF | TGTGCCAGCAATTCCAGGGGCCGAGGTACCCCGAACACTGAAGCTTTCTTT
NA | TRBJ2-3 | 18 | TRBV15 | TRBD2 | CATSRARGLAGGPDTQYF | TGTGCCACCAGCAGAGCGAGGGGACTAGCGGGAGGGCCAGATACGCAGTATTTT
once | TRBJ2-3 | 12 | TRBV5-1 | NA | CASSLSRDTQYF | TGCGCCAGCAGCTTGAGCCGGGATACGCAGTATTTT
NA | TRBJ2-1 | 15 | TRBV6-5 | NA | CASSYSGVGENEQFF | TGTGCCAGCAGTTACTCGGGAGTAGGCGAGAATGAGCAGTTCTTC
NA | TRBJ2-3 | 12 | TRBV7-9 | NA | CASSLVLNTQYF | TGTGCCAGCAGCCTAGTCCTGAATACGCAGTATTTT
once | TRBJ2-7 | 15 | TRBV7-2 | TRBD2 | CASSVSRTSVHEQYF | TGTGCCAGCAGCGTATCTAGGACTAGCGTCCACGAGCAGTACTTC
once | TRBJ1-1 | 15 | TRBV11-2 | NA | CASSLDRVGNTEAFF | TGTGCCAGCAGCTTAGATCGGGTCGGGAACACTGAAGCTTTCTTT
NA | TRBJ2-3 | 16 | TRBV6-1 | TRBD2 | CASSELAGGMADTQYF | TGTGCCAGCAGTGAACTAGCGGGAGGGATGGCGGATACGCAGTATTTT
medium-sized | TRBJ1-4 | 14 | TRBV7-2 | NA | CASSLVAVGEKLFF | TGTGCCAGCAGCTTAGTGGCAGTAGGTGAAAAACTGTTTTTT
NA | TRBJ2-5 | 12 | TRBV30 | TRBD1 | CARDRVQETQYF | TGTGCTCGGGACAGGGTTCAAGAGACCCAGTACTTC
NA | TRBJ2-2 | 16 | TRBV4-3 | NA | CASSRGRAKDTGELFF | TGCGCCAGCAGCCGGGGTAGAGCTAAAGACACCGGGGAGCTGTTTTTT
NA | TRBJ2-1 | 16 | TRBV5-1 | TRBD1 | CASSPQGQGGVIEQFF | TGCGCCAGCAGCCCCCAGGGACAGGGTGGGGTAATTGAGCAGTTCTTC
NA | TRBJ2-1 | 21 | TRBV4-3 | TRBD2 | CASSQDLGGTRRGIAGDEQFF | TGCGCCAGCAGCCAAGATCTCGGCGGGACACGGAGGGGCATAGCGGGGGATGAGCAGTTCTTC
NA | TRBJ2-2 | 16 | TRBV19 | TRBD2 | CASSQTSGPYTGELFF | TGTGCCAGTAGCCAGACTAGCGGGCCTTACACCGGGGAGCTGTTTTTT
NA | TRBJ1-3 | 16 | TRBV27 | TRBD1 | CASSPRQGITGNTIYF | TGTGCCAGCAGCCCGAGACAGGGGATAACTGGAAACACCATATATTTT
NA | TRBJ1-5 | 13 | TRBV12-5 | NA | CASSQDADQPQHF | TGTGCTAGTTCCCAGGACGCGGATCAGCCCCAGCATTTT
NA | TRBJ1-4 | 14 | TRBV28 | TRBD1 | CASSKGQGREKLFF | TGTGCCAGCAGTAAGGGACAGGGACGGGAAAAACTGTTTTTT
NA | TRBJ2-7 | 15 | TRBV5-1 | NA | CASSLGFGTPYEQYF | TGCGCCAGCAGCTTGGGTTTTGGTACTCCCTACGAGCAGTACTTC
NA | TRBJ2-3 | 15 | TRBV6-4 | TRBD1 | CASSATGGTGDTQYF | TGTGCCAGCAGTGCTACTGGGGGGACAGGAGATACGCAGTATTTT
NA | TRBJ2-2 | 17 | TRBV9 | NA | CASSPWGGAKGTGELFF | TGTGCCAGCAGCCCATGGGGGGGGGCGAAGGGTACCGGGGAGCTGTTTTTT
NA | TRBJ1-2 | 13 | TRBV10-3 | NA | CAITPQTNYGYTF | TGTGCCATCACCCCACAGACGAACTATGGCTACACCTTC
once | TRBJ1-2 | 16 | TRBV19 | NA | CASRGGPTSFNYGYTF | TGTGCCAGTAGAGGGGGACCCACTTCATTTAACTATGGCTACACCTTC
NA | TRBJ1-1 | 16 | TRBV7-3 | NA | CASSLGPPVGGTEAFF | TGTGCCAGCAGCCTTGGCCCGCCCGTGGGTGGGACTGAAGCTTTCTTT
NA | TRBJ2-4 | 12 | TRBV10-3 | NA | CAISETGRVQYF | TGTGCCATCAGTGAGACAGGGAGGGTTCAGTACTTC
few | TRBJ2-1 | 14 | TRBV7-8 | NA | CASSLEGSAGEQFF | TGTGCCAGCAGCTTAGAGGGCTCGGCGGGTGAGCAGTTCTTC
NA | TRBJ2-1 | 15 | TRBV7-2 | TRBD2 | CASSTQAGVLNEQFF | TGTGCCAGCAGCACACAAGCGGGAGTCTTAAATGAGCAGTTCTTC
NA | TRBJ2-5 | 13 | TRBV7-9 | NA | CATEVWGGETQYF | TGTGCCACGGAGGTGTGGGGTGGGGAGACCCAGTACTTC
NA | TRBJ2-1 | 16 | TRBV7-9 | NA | CASSSERSSSYNEQFF | TGTGCCAGCAGCTCGGAGCGGAGCAGCTCCTACAATGAGCAGTTCTTC
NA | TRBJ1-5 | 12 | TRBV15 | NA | CATSRGSQPQHF | TGTGCCACCAGCAGAGGATCTCAGCCCCAGCATTTT
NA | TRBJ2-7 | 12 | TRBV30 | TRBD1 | CAWRGQGAPGYF | TGTGCCTGGAGAGGACAGGGGGCCCCCGGGTACTTC
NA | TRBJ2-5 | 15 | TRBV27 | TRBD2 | CASSSPWSGKETQYF | TGTGCCAGCAGTTCCCCGTGGAGCGGGAAAGAGACCCAGTACTTC